This TCR beta chain was sequenced in a study of cytomegalovirus exposure and HLA in healthy donors. About this clone: As yet, its antigen is unknown.

The CDR3 totals 17 residues. V shed 4 bases, J shed 9 bases, and the junction held 18 bases outside the gene matches. Germline lookup yields CDR1 MGHRA and CDR2 YSYEKL. Findings of the study overall: The investigators catalogued 150 to 200 TCR beta chains as cytomegalovirus-associated. When a later analysis compared HLA-associated TCR beta chains with equally common others, the HLA-associated chains turned out to be more clonally expanded and to have lower generation probabilities. A few of the chains that were CMV-associated were confirmed in vitro to be specific for CMV antigens. Presence/absence analyses rested on an assumption that sequencing depth was roughly uniform across donors.

The PCR employed 60 Vbeta primers together with 13 Jbeta primers. This table comes from immunoSEQ multiplex PCR, and its TCRdb copy is limited to in-frame clones, with some not included. The sample has roughly 200,000 clones, around three quarters seen once; the top ten hold roughly 13%. Sequenced: PBMCs. The chain carries TRBV4-1 and TRBJ1-5, with 7 positions matching TRBD1. This receptor was obtained from a woman aged 30 to 39 in good health and CMV-seropositive. The CDR3 bases are TGCGCCAGCAGCCGACTCCCGGGACAGTTCCCCGGGGGGCCCCAGCATTTT. It yields the protein CASSRLPGQFPGGPQHF.